This T cell receptor beta chain originates from a study of yellow fever vaccine responses in identical twins. TCRdb used MiXCR to reprocess the RT-PCR reads, holding one entry per CDR3 protein. The sample yields approximately 6,900 distinct CDR3 sequences, roughly 84% seen once. The sequences come from T cells from blood (PBMCs), unsorted or a sorted subset (not recorded which), collected before or after yellow fever vaccination (not recorded which). The source is a woman aged 18-35 years who received the yellow fever vaccine.

CDR3 nucleotides: TGTGCCAGCAGCAGGGACGCCCACAATGAGCAGTTCTTC. Its protein product is CASSRDAHNEQFF. V and J are TRBV6-2 or TRBV6-3 and TRBJ2-1, with D perhaps given as TRBD1 or TRBD2 (5 bases each). The CDR3 is 13 amino acids. CDR1 MNHEY and CDR2 SVGEGT come from the germline V gene. V lost 6 bases and J lost 5, with 11 bases in between.